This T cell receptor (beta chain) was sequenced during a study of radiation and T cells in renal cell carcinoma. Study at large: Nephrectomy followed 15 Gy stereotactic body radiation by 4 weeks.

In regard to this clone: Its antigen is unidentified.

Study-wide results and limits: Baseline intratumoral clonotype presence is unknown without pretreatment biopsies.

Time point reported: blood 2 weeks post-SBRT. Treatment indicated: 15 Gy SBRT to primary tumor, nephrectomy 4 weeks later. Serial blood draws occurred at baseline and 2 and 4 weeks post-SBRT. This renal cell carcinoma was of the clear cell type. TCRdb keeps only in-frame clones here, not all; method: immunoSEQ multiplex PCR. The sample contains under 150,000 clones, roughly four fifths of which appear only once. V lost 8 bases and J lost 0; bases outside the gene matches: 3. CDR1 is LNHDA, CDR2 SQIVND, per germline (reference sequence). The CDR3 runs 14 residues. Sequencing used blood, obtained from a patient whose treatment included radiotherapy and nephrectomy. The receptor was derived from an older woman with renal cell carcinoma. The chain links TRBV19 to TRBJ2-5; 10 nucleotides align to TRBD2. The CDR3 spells CASRTSGHQETQYF. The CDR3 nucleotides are TGTGCCAGTCGGACTAGCGGCCACCAAGAGACCCAGTACTTC.